This T cell receptor (beta chain) was identified in a study of blood T cells in healthy people across ages. A second about 6 to 12 cycle PCR used barcoded and J-beta primers. TCRdb ran MiXCR on the 5' RACE reads and lists one entry per CDR3 protein. The profile shows 700,000 or so distinct CDR3 sequences, roughly 20% of them singletons. This clonotype was counted only a few times. What it binds is not known. Study results and limitations: Because sorting was not performed, PBMCs prevented conclusive naive versus antigen-experienced comparison. Investigators treated diversity estimates from one million T cells as underestimates. A strong correlation was found between TCR beta diversity and the percentage of naive T cells.

The CDR3 runs 14 residues. CDR1 LNHNV and CDR2 YYDKDF come from the germline V gene (reference sequence). V was trimmed by 2 bases and J by 5 bases, leaving 10 bases between them. Each donor's blood draw was roughly 10 milliliters of peripheral blood. This sequence joins TRBV15 and TRBJ1-5, with D maybe TRBD1 (6 bases). This TCR came from a man in his 70s in good health. The specimen was blood. CDR3 sequence (DNA): TGTGCCACCAGCAGAACGGGACAATATCAGCCCCAGCATTTT. It specifies CATSRTGQYQPQHF.